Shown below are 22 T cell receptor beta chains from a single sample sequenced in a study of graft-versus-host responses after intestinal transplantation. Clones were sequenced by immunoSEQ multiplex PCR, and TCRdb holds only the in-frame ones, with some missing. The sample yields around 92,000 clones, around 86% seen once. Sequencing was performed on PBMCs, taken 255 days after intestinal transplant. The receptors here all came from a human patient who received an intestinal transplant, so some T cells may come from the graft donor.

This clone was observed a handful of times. The CDR3 nucleotides are TGTGCCAGCAGTGAACTAGCGGGGGGGCAAGAGACCCAGTACTTC. Translating it yields CASSELAGGQETQYF. The chain combines TRBV6-4 with TRBJ2-5; TRBD2 matches 13 bases. With 3 bases clipped from V and 2 bases from J, the junction kept 0 bases outside the gene matches. Germline V gives CDR1 MRHNA, CDR2 SNTAGT. The CDR3 extends over 15 amino acids.

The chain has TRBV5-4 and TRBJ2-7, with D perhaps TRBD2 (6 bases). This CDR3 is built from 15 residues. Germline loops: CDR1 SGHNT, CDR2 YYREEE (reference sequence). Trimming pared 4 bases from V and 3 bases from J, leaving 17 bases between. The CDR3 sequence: CASSLDSSGFYEQYF. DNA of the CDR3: TGTGCCAGCAGCCTCGACAGTAGCGGTTTCTACGAGCAGTACTTC. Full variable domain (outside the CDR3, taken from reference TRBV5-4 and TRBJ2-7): ETGVTQSPTHLIKTRGQQVTLRCSSQSGHNTVSWYQQALGQGPQFIFQYYREEENGRGNFPPRFSGLQFPNYSSELNVNALELDDSALYLCASSLDSSGFYEQYFGPGTRLTVT.

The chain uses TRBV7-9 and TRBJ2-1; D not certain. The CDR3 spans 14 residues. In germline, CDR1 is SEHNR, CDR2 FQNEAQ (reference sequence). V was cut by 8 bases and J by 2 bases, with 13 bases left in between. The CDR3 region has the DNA TGTGCCAGCGAAATAGCTGGGCCCTACAATGAGCAGTTCTTC. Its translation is CASEIAGPYNEQFF.

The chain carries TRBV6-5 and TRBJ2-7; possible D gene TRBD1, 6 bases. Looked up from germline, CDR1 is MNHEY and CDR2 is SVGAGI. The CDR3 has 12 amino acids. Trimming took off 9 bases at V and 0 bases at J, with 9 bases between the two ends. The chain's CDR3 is CASGTNSYEQYF. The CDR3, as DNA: TGTGCCAGTGGGACAAACTCCTACGAGCAGTACTTC.

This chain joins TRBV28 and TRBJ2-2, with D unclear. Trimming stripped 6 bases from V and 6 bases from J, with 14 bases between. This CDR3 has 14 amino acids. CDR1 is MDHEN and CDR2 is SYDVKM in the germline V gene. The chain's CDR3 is CASSPVPRAGELFF. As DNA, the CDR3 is TGTGCCAGCAGCCCGGTCCCGAGAGCCGGGGAGCTGTTTTTT.

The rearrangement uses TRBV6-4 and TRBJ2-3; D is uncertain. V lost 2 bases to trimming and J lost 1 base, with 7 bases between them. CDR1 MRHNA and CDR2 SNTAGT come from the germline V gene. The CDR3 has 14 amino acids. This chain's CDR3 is CASSDQSGTDTQYF. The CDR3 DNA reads TGTGCCAGCAGTGACCAAAGCGGCACAGATACGCAGTATTTT.

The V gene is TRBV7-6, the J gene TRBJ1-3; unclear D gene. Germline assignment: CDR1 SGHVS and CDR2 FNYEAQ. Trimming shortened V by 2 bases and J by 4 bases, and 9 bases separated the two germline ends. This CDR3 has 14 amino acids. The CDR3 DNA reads TGTGCCAGCAGCTTAACGGGTCCGGGAAACACCATATATTTT. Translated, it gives CASSLTGPGNTIYF.

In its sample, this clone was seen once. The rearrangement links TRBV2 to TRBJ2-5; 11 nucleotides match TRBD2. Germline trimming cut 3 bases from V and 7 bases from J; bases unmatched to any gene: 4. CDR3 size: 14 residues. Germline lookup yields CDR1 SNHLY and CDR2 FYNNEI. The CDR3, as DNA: TGTGCCAGCAGTGAGGGGACTAGCGGAGCGACCCAGTACTTC. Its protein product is CASSEGTSGATQYF.

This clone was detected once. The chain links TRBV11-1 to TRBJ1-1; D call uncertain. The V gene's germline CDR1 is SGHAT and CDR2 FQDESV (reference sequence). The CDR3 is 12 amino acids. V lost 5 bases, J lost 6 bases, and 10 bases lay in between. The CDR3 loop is CASSDMDSEAFF. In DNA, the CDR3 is TGTGCCAGCAGCGATATGGATTCTGAAGCTTTCTTT.

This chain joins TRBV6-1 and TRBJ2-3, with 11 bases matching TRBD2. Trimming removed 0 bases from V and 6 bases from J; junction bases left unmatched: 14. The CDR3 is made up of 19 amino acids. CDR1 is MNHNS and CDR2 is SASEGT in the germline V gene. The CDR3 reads CASSEAPPASGGTLDTQYF. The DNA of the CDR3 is TGTGCCAGCAGTGAAGCCCCCCCGGCTAGCGGGGGGACACTGGATACGCAGTATTTT.

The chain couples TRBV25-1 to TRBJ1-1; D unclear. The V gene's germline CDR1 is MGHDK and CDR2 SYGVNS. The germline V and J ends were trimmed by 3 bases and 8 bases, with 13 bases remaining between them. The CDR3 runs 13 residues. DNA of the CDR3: TGTGCCAGCAGTGACAGGAGGGTTGAGGAAGCTTTCTTT. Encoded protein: CASSDRRVEEAFF.

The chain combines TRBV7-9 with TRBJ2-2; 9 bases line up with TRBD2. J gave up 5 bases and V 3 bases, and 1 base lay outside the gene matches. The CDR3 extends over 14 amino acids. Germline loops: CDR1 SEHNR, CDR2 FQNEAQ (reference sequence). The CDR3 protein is CASSFTSGTGELFF. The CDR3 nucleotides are TGTGCCAGCAGCTTTACTAGCGGGACCGGGGAGCTGTTTTTT.

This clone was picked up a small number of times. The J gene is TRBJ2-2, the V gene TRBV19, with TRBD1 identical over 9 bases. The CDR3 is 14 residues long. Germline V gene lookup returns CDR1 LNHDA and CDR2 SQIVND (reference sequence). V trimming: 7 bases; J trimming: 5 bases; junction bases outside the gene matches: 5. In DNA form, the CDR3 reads TGTGCCAGTAACACAGGGGGCGAAACCGGGGAGCTGTTTTTT. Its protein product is CASNTGGETGELFF.

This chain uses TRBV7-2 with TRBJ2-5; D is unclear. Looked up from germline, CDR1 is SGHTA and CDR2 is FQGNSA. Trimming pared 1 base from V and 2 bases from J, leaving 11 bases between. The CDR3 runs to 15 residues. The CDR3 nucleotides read TGTGCCAGCAGCTTAGACCTTTGGAATCAAGAGACCCAGTACTTC. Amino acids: CASSLDLWNQETQYF.

CDR3 sequence (DNA): TGTGCCAGCTCACCACGGGGGCCGGATGAAAAACTGTTTTTT. Translated: CASSPRGPDEKLFF. The chain links TRBV18 to TRBJ1-4, with TRBD1 as a possible D gene (6 bases). The CDR3 spans 14 residues. The germline V and J ends were trimmed by 1 base and 6 bases, with 9 bases remaining between them. Per the germline V gene, CDR1 is KGHSH and CDR2 is LQKENI. The variable domain in full, with the rest retrieved from reference TRBV18 and TRBJ1-4, is NAGVMQNPRHLVRRRGQEARLRCSPMKGHSHVYWYRQLPEEGLKFMVYLQKENIIDESGMPKERFSAEFPKEGPSILRIQQVVRGDSAAYFCASSPRGPDEKLFFGSGTQLSVL.

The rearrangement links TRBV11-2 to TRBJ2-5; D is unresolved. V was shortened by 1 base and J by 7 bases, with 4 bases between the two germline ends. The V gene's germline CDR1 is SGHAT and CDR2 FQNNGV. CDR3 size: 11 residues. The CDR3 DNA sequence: TGTGCCAGCAGCTTAGGGGGGACCCAGTACTTC. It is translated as CASSLGGTQYF.

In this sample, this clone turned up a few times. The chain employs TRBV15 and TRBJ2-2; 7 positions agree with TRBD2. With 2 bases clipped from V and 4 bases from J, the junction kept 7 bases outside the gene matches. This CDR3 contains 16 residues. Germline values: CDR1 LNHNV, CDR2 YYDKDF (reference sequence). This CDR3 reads CATSRLAVKVTGELFF. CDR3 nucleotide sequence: TGTGCCACCAGCAGACTAGCGGTAAAGGTCACCGGGGAGCTGTTTTTT.

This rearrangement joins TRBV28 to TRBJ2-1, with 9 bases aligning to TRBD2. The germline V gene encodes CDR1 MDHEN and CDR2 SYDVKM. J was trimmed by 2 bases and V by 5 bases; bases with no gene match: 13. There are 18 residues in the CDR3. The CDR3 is CASSRDPSGEGTYNEQFF. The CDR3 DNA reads TGTGCCAGCAGTAGGGATCCTAGCGGGGAGGGAACCTACAATGAGCAGTTCTTC.

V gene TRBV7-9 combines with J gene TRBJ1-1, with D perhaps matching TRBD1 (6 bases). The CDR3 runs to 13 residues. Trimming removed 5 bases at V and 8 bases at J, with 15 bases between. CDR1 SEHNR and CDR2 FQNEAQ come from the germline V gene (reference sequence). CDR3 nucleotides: TGTGCCAGCAGCCCGGGGGGCGGGACAGAAGCTTTCTTT. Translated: CASSPGGGTEAFF.

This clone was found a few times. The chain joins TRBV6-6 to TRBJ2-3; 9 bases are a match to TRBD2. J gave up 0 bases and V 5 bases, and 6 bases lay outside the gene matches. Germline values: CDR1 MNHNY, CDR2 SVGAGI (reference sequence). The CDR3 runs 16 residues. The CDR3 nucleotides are TGTGCCAGCAGTGGCCAGCTAGCGGGGAGCACAGATACGCAGTATTTT. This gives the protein CASSGQLAGSTDTQYF.

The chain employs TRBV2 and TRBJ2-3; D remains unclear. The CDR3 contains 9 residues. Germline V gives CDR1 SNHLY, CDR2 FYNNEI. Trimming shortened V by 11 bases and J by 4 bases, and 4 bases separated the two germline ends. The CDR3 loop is CAGPDTQYF. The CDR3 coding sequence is TGTGCCGGGCCAGATACGCAGTATTTT.

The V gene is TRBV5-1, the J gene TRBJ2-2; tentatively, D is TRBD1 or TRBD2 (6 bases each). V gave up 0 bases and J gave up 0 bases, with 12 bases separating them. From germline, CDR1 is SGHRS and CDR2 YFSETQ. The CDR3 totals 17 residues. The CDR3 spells CASSLGGDTPNTGELFF. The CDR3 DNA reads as TGCGCCAGCAGCTTGGGGGGGGACACCCCGAACACCGGGGAGCTGTTTTTT.